Listed here are 12 T cell receptor beta chains from one sample, sequenced in a study of blood T cell repertoires in COVID-19. Method: immunoSEQ multiplex PCR; TCRdb's copy keeps in-frame clones and lacks some. Of tens of thousands of clones detected, roughly 79% appear once; the ten largest clones hold about 3.4%. The sequencing input was peripheral blood. These receptors were taken from a man aged 60-69 years with acute or convalescent COVID-19.

CDR3 residues: CASSTWTGPGNTIYF. The CDR3 coding sequence is TGTGCCAGTAGTACGTGGACAGGCCCTGGAAACACCATATATTTT. This sequence joins TRBV19 and TRBJ1-3; TRBD1 agrees at 7 bases. With V trimmed by 4 bases and J by 2 bases, 5 bases remained unmatched. CDR3 size: 15 residues. Germline CDR1 is LNHDA and CDR2 is SQIVND (reference sequence).

CDR3 DNA sequence: TGTGCCAGCAGTTTAGGCTTCGAGCAGTACTTC. As protein: CASSLGFEQYF. V usage is TRBV27 and J usage is TRBJ2-7; D unresolved. In germline, CDR1 is MNHEY, CDR2 SMNVEV (reference sequence). V was shortened by 2 bases and J by 6 bases, with 5 bases between the two germline ends. The CDR3 is made up of 11 amino acids.

V is TRBV5-1 and J is TRBJ1-1; 8 bases match TRBD1. V lost 4 bases and J lost 2; bases outside the gene matches: 4. This CDR3 is 14 amino acids long. CDR1 SGHRS and CDR2 YFSETQ come from the germline V gene. CDR3 nucleotides: TGCGCCAGCAGCGGGGACAGGAGCAACACTGAAGCTTTCTTT. It yields the protein CASSGDRSNTEAFF. Using reference TRBV5-1 and TRBJ1-1 for the parts outside the CDR3, the full variable domain is KAGVTQTPRYLIKTRGQQVTLSCSPISGHRSVSWYQQTPGQGLQFLFEYFSETQRNKGNFPGRFSGRQFSNSRSEMNVSTLELGDSALYLCASSGDRSNTEAFFGQGTRLTVV.

This clone was recorded once. This chain uses TRBV5-4 with TRBJ1-1; D unclear. The CDR3 has 15 residues. The V end lost 4 bases, the J end lost 2 bases, and 15 bases lay between the germline ends. Germline values: CDR1 SGHNT, CDR2 YYREEE (reference sequence). CDR3 sequence reads: CASSPQADFNTEAFF. The DNA of the CDR3 is TGTGCCAGCAGCCCTCAAGCAGACTTTAACACTGAAGCTTTCTTT.

The V and J genes are TRBV6-1 and TRBJ1-2, with 8 nucleotides matching TRBD1. The CDR3 runs to 13 residues. After removal of 1 base from V and 8 bases from J, the junction contained 3 bases not matched to a gene. The germline V gene has CDR1 MNHNS and CDR2 SASEGT. The CDR3 coding sequence is TGTGCCAGCAGTGAAGTGGCAGGGGGCGGCTACACCTTC. The encoded protein is CASSEVAGGGYTF.

V gene TRBV9 combines with J gene TRBJ1-3; no firm D call. V lost 2 bases and J 4 bases, leaving 10 bases between the germline ends. The CDR3 is made up of 14 amino acids. Germline assignment: CDR1 SGDLS and CDR2 YYNGEE. The CDR3 sequence: CASSVPPEGNTIYF. CDR3 DNA sequence: TGTGCCAGCAGCGTCCCCCCGGAGGGAAACACCATATATTTT.

The V gene is TRBV7-9, the J gene TRBJ2-2; 8 nucleotides line up with TRBD1. The length of the CDR3 is 13 residues. The germline V gene encodes CDR1 SEHNR and CDR2 FQNEAQ (reference sequence). With 3 bases clipped from V and 7 bases from J, the junction kept 1 base outside the gene matches. The CDR3 DNA is TGTGCCAGCAGCTTGGGGACAGGCGGGGAGCTGTTTTTT. It specifies CASSLGTGGELFF.

The chain combines TRBV2 with TRBJ2-5, with 11 bases that match TRBD2. Germline loops: CDR1 SNHLY, CDR2 FYNNEI. The CDR3 runs 14 residues. Trimming removed 6 bases from V and 4 bases from J; junction bases left unmatched: 4. CDR3 residues: CASSAGTSGETQYF. CDR3 nucleotides: TGTGCCAGCAGCGCCGGGACTAGCGGAGAGACCCAGTACTTC.

This clone was counted once. The chain has TRBV24-1 and TRBJ2-1, with 11 bases identical to TRBD2. J gave up 3 bases and V 7 bases, and 4 bases lay outside the gene matches. The CDR3 has 15 amino acids. From germline, CDR1 is KGHDR and CDR2 SFDVKD. DNA for the CDR3: TGTGCCACCAGCTCGACTAGCGGGGACTACAATGAGCAGTTCTTC. This codes for CATSSTSGDYNEQFF.

The chain joins TRBV9 to TRBJ2-7; 12 positions agree with TRBD1. V lost 2 bases and J lost 6; bases outside the gene matches: 3. This CDR3 is 14 amino acids long. CDR1 and CDR2 from the germline V gene are SGDLS and YYNGEE. The CDR3 protein is CASSVGTGGAEQYF. CDR3 coding DNA: TGTGCCAGCAGCGTTGGGACAGGGGGCGCCGAGCAGTACTTC.

V is TRBV29-1 and J is TRBJ1-2; a possible D gene is TRBD1 (6 bases). The ends were cut back, 4 bases at V and 8 bases at J, with 14 bases in the middle. Germline CDR1 SQVTM, CDR2 ANQGSEA. The CDR3 has 12 residues. The CDR3 DNA is TGCAGCGTTGTAGTCACAGGGAAAGGCTACACCTTC. Encoded protein: CSVVVTGKGYTF.

CDR3 bases: TGTGCCAGCAGTTTTTTGAACAGGAGGGGTGGCTACACCTTC. It specifies CASSFLNRRGGYTF. The chain couples TRBV28 to TRBJ1-2; maybe TRBD1 (5 bases). Germline loops: CDR1 MDHEN, CDR2 SYDVKM. V gave up 3 bases and J gave up 7 bases, with 15 bases separating them. The CDR3 length is 14 residues.